Listed below are T cell receptor beta chains from one sample, sequenced in a study of T cells in Graves' hyperthyroidism and ophthalmopathy. One entry per CDR3 protein, called by TCRdb with MiXCR from the multiplex PCR reads. The table has roughly 260,000 distinct CDR3 sequences, roughly 15% seen once. Sequencing used blood. The receptor set was obtained from a woman aged 40 to 50 with Graves' hyperthyroidism that later progressed to Graves' ophthalmopathy. Both conserved end residues are trimmed from each CDR3. The D gene is left open where the match is weak.

CDR3 protein: ASSLWGADNEQF
D gene: NA
V gene: TRBV27
J gene: TRBJ2-1

CDR3 protein: STAGTWTYEQY
D gene: NA
V gene: TRBV20-1
J gene: TRBJ2-7

CDR3 protein: SAPFWREGLNEQF
D gene: TRBD2
V gene: TRBV20-1
J gene: TRBJ2-1

CDR3 protein: ASSDSFRLGYT
D gene: NA
V gene: TRBV7-9
J gene: TRBJ1-2

CDR3 protein: ASRATGGGNNEQF
D gene: TRBD1
V gene: TRBV6-1
J gene: TRBJ2-1

CDR3 protein: ASSFLGYEQF
D gene: NA
V gene: TRBV28
J gene: TRBJ2-1

CDR3 protein: ASSPRTYGETQY
D gene: NA
V gene: TRBV12-3/TRBV12-4
J gene: TRBJ2-5

CDR3 protein: ATSDFKGTGELF
D gene: NA
V gene: TRBV24-1
J gene: TRBJ2-2

CDR3 protein: ASSDRVRRNTGELF
D gene: TRBD1
V gene: TRBV28
J gene: TRBJ2-2

CDR3 protein: VIGRAYEQY
D gene: NA
V gene: TRBV6-1
J gene: TRBJ2-7

CDR3 protein: ATSRESPNIPGVFETQY
D gene: NA
V gene: TRBV15
J gene: TRBJ2-5

CDR3 protein: ASSAGSSGANVLT
D gene: NA
V gene: TRBV2
J gene: TRBJ2-6

CDR3 protein: ASSPMAGVNEQF
D gene: TRBD2
V gene: TRBV2
J gene: TRBJ2-1